This T cell receptor beta chain was recorded in a study of blood T cells in healthy people across ages. The germline V gene has CDR1 DFQATT and CDR2 SNEGSKA (reference sequence). This CDR3 has 12 amino acids. This clonotype was observed a handful of times. Together with a sample-barcoded 5' primer, a J-beta primer mix was included in a second PCR lasting roughly 6 to 12 cycles. One entry per CDR3 protein, called by TCRdb with MiXCR from the 5' RACE reads. The sample records some 890,000 distinct CDR3 sequences, about 29% being singletons. The sample was also linked to a second study, of T cells of mothers and their children.

The chain carries TRBV20-1 and TRBJ2-5; D is possibly TRBD1 (5 bases). The J call may be incorrect, as the DNA end agrees better with TRBJ2-7. Sequencing used blood. This TCR came from a woman aged 40-49 years in good health. Here the CDR3 DNA reads TGCAGGGCTCAAAGACAGACCTACGAGCAGTACTTC. It is translated as CRAQRQTYEQYF.